Listed below are T cell receptor beta chains from one sample, sequenced in a study of cytomegalovirus exposure and HLA in healthy donors. Assay used: immunoSEQ multiplex PCR; TCRdb lists only in-frame clones, some missing. This sample has approximately 140,000 clones, with 73% found just once. Sequenced input: PBMCs. The origin of the receptors is a human donor in good health. CDR3s include the opening cysteine and the closing phenylalanine or tryptophan. Fields, in order: clone size, D gene, J gene, V gene, CDR3 DNA, CDR3 protein. D genes are given only for firm matches. Only some rows state a clone size, as once, few, many or a class for expanded clones.

clone_size: NA
d_call: NA
j_call: TRBJ2-5
v_call: TRBV5-4
cdr3_nt: TGTGCCAGCAGCTTGCCAGAAGTGGAGACCCAGTACTTC
cdr3_aa: CASSLPEVETQYF

clone_size: NA
d_call: TRBD1
j_call: TRBJ1-2
v_call: TRBV28
cdr3_nt: TGTGCCAGCAGTTTGATAGAGACAGGGGGCTATGGCTACACCTTC
cdr3_aa: CASSLIETGGYGYTF

clone_size: NA
d_call: TRBD1
j_call: TRBJ2-1
v_call: TRBV29-1
cdr3_nt: TGCAGCGCGGACAGGGGGCTGGTGGGTGAGCAGTTCTTC
cdr3_aa: CSADRGLVGEQFF

clone_size: NA
d_call: TRBD2
j_call: TRBJ2-7
v_call: TRBV5-4
cdr3_nt: TGTGCCAGCAGCCGGGGGACTAGCGCCTACGAGCAGTACTTC
cdr3_aa: CASSRGTSAYEQYF

clone_size: NA
d_call: TRBD2
j_call: TRBJ2-5
v_call: TRBV19
cdr3_nt: TGTGCCAGTAGTACTTGGACTAGCGGAGTCGAGACCCAGTACTTC
cdr3_aa: CASSTWTSGVETQYF

clone_size: NA
d_call: TRBD1
j_call: TRBJ1-1
v_call: TRBV5-1
cdr3_nt: TGCGCCAGCAGCCTAAGACAGGGAATGAACACTGAAGCTTTCTTT
cdr3_aa: CASSLRQGMNTEAFF

clone_size: NA
d_call: TRBD2
j_call: TRBJ2-5
v_call: TRBV5-1
cdr3_nt: TGCGCCAGCAGCTGGAATAGCGGGGGTAAGGGAGAGACCCAGTACTTC
cdr3_aa: CASSWNSGGKGETQYF

clone_size: NA
d_call: NA
j_call: TRBJ2-7
v_call: TRBV5-1
cdr3_nt: TGCGCCAGCAGCTCCCGAGGGGGGGAACTCTACGAGCAGTACTTC
cdr3_aa: CASSSRGGELYEQYF

clone_size: NA
d_call: NA
j_call: TRBJ2-7
v_call: TRBV27
cdr3_nt: TGTGCCAGCAGCTCCCGCCTAGGGGGTGAGCAGTACTTC
cdr3_aa: CASSSRLGGEQYF

clone_size: NA
d_call: TRBD2
j_call: TRBJ2-2
v_call: TRBV7-9
cdr3_nt: TGTGCCAGCAGCCCGAAGATGGGACTAGCGGGAGTGTGGACCGGGGAGCTGTTTTTT
cdr3_aa: CASSPKMGLAGVWTGELFF

clone_size: NA
d_call: TRBD1
j_call: TRBJ1-2
v_call: TRBV5-1
cdr3_nt: TGCGCCAGCAGCTTGGCCGAAACAGGGGGCTCCTATGGCTACACCTTC
cdr3_aa: CASSLAETGGSYGYTF

clone_size: NA
d_call: NA
j_call: TRBJ2-1
v_call: TRBV27
cdr3_nt: TGTGCCAGCAGTTTTGCGGGTGCGGGGACTTCCAGTGAGCAGTTCTTC
cdr3_aa: CASSFAGAGTSSEQFF

clone_size: NA
d_call: TRBD2
j_call: TRBJ2-7
v_call: TRBV7-8
cdr3_nt: TGTGCCAGCAGCAACCTAGCGGGGGCCAACTACGAGCAGTACTTC
cdr3_aa: CASSNLAGANYEQYF

clone_size: NA
d_call: TRBD2
j_call: TRBJ2-7
v_call: TRBV10-3
cdr3_nt: TGTGCCATCAGCTCCGGGACTAGCGGGACCTACGAGCAGTACTTC
cdr3_aa: CAISSGTSGTYEQYF

clone_size: NA
d_call: NA
j_call: TRBJ2-1
v_call: TRBV9
cdr3_nt: TGTGCCAGCAGCGTAGGGGTGGGGGGGCAGTTCTTC
cdr3_aa: CASSVGVGGQFF

clone_size: NA
d_call: TRBD1
j_call: TRBJ1-5
v_call: TRBV29-1
cdr3_nt: TGCAGCGTTGGGGACAGGTTCTCTCAGCCCCAGCATTTT
cdr3_aa: CSVGDRFSQPQHF

clone_size: NA
d_call: TRBD2
j_call: TRBJ2-1
v_call: TRBV11-3
cdr3_nt: TGTGCCAGCAGCACGGGACTAGCGGGAGGGTATGAGCAGTTCTTC
cdr3_aa: CASSTGLAGGYEQFF

clone_size: NA
d_call: NA
j_call: TRBJ2-5
v_call: TRBV15
cdr3_nt: TGTGCCACCAGCAGTGGCCCTCAGGAGACCCAGTACTTC
cdr3_aa: CATSSGPQETQYF

clone_size: NA
d_call: TRBD2
j_call: TRBJ2-3
v_call: TRBV4-1
cdr3_nt: TGCGCCAGCAGCCAAGAACGGGGGAGGGCAGATACGCAGTATTTT
cdr3_aa: CASSQERGRADTQYF

clone_size: once
d_call: NA
j_call: TRBJ1-5
v_call: TRBV7-2
cdr3_nt: TGTGCCAGCAGCCCCGGGACAAGCAATCAGCCCCAGCATTTT
cdr3_aa: CASSPGTSNQPQHF

clone_size: NA
d_call: NA
j_call: TRBJ2-7
v_call: TRBV5-1
cdr3_nt: TGCGCCAGCAGCACCGCCGAGGGCGCGCGGGCCTACGAGCAGTACTTC
cdr3_aa: CASSTAEGARAYEQYF

clone_size: few
d_call: NA
j_call: TRBJ2-2
v_call: TRBV25-1
cdr3_nt: TGTGCCAGCAGTGACAGGGCTTACACCGGGGAGCTGTTTTTT
cdr3_aa: CASSDRAYTGELFF

clone_size: NA
d_call: TRBD2
j_call: TRBJ2-4
v_call: TRBV5-5
cdr3_nt: TGTGCCAGCAGCTTGGGCCTAGCGGTAGCCAAAAACATTCAGTACTTC
cdr3_aa: CASSLGLAVAKNIQYF

clone_size: NA
d_call: TRBD2
j_call: TRBJ2-7
v_call: TRBV4-2
cdr3_nt: TGTGCCAGCAGCCAAGAGGGACTAGCGGGGGTCCACGAGCAGTACTTC
cdr3_aa: CASSQEGLAGVHEQYF

clone_size: NA
d_call: NA
j_call: TRBJ2-3
v_call: TRBV2
cdr3_nt: TGTGCCAGCAGTGGGCGAGAGGTCGATACGCAGTATTTT
cdr3_aa: CASSGREVDTQYF

clone_size: few
d_call: NA
j_call: TRBJ2-3
v_call: TRBV25-1
cdr3_nt: TGTGCCAGCAGTGTGGGAACAGGTACCACAGATACGCAGTATTTT
cdr3_aa: CASSVGTGTTDTQYF

clone_size: NA
d_call: TRBD2
j_call: TRBJ2-2
v_call: TRBV14
cdr3_nt: TGTGCCAGCAGCCGAAAACTAGCGGGGTCCCGCTACACCGGGGAGCTGTTTTTT
cdr3_aa: CASSRKLAGSRYTGELFF

clone_size: few
d_call: NA
j_call: TRBJ2-7
v_call: TRBV5-1
cdr3_nt: TGCGCCAGCAGTCCGGACAGTCTTAGTTCCTACGAGCAGTACTTC
cdr3_aa: CASSPDSLSSYEQYF

clone_size: NA
d_call: NA
j_call: TRBJ1-4
v_call: TRBV6-5
cdr3_nt: TGTGCCAGCAGGGAGGACGAAAAACTGTTTTTT
cdr3_aa: CASREDEKLFF

clone_size: NA
d_call: TRBD1
j_call: TRBJ2-7
v_call: TRBV12-5
cdr3_nt: TGTGCTAGTGGTTCGCAAGGGGACAGGGACTTCGAGCAGTACTTC
cdr3_aa: CASGSQGDRDFEQYF

clone_size: few
d_call: NA
j_call: TRBJ1-1
v_call: TRBV2
cdr3_nt: TGTGCCAGCAGGAAGGTGGGGGGTACTGAAGCTTTCTTT
cdr3_aa: CASRKVGGTEAFF

clone_size: NA
d_call: TRBD2
j_call: TRBJ2-1
v_call: TRBV30
cdr3_nt: TGTGCCTGGAGTGTAAGTAGCGGGAGACACAATGAGCAGTTCTTC
cdr3_aa: CAWSVSSGRHNEQFF

clone_size: NA
d_call: NA
j_call: TRBJ1-1
v_call: TRBV27
cdr3_nt: TGTGCCAGCAGTTTAAGGGGTGGGGTCACTGAAGCTTTCTTT
cdr3_aa: CASSLRGGVTEAFF

clone_size: few
d_call: NA
j_call: TRBJ1-1
v_call: TRBV6-6
cdr3_nt: TGTGCCAGCAGTAAAAACAGGGAGGGGAACACTGAAGCTTTCTTT
cdr3_aa: CASSKNREGNTEAFF

clone_size: once
d_call: NA
j_call: TRBJ1-6
v_call: TRBV11-2
cdr3_nt: TGTGCCAGCAGCCCCCCCGGGGGTTGGTCACCCCTCCACTTT
cdr3_aa: CASSPPGGWSPLHF

clone_size: NA
d_call: NA
j_call: TRBJ2-2
v_call: TRBV6-1
cdr3_nt: TGTGCCAGCTGCCAGGATTTTGGGACCGGGGAGCTGTTTTTT
cdr3_aa: CASCQDFGTGELFF

clone_size: NA
d_call: TRBD1
j_call: TRBJ1-2
v_call: TRBV2
cdr3_nt: TGTGCCAGCAGTGATAGAGACAGGGTCTATGGCTACACCTTC
cdr3_aa: CASSDRDRVYGYTF

clone_size: NA
d_call: NA
j_call: TRBJ2-2
v_call: TRBV10-2
cdr3_nt: TGCGCCAGCAACGGGGGGCCGTATACCGGGGAGCTGTTTTTT
cdr3_aa: CASNGGPYTGELFF

clone_size: NA
d_call: NA
j_call: TRBJ2-7
v_call: TRBV9
cdr3_nt: TGTGCCAGCAGCGTAGGAGGGAAGGGCGAGCAGTACTTC
cdr3_aa: CASSVGGKGEQYF

clone_size: NA
d_call: NA
j_call: TRBJ1-1
v_call: TRBV6-1
cdr3_nt: TGTGCCAGCAGTGGTCCGGGGGAGGGGACTGAAGCTTTCTTT
cdr3_aa: CASSGPGEGTEAFF